This T cell receptor (beta chain) appears in the sequencing data of a study of blood T cell repertoires in COVID-19 (TCRdb year 2020). A note on the overall study: Samples covering the acute and convalescent phases of COVID-19 were provided by collaborators in the United States, Italy and Spain. The prospective study material was composed of cDNA or gDNA derived from T cells, B-cell-depleted T cells, or PBMCs. Where available, HLA class I and class II types were taken from metadata supplied by the sample provider and were not determined by assay-based typing. The dataset comprised deeply sampled blood TCRbeta repertoires from subjects exposed to, actively infected with, or recovered from COVID-19. The repertoires were made available in a free public database intended to serve as a resource for research on the immune response to SARS-CoV-2. A de-identified subject ID, COVID-19 status, age in years and sex were almost always included in the sample metadata. The samples were drawn from the first 160 participants of the ongoing ImmuneRACE study and from 950 to 1,500 subjects provided by 6 global collaborators. The paper as a whole reports these results and caveats: How much clinical and demographic metadata was included differed by source and by participant, and the metadata was provided uncurated.

Each collaborating institution followed its own protocols to collect whole blood in K2EDTA tubes. For TCRbeta analysis, collaborators shipped samples in one of three forms: frozen whole blood, isolated PBMCs, or DNA extracted from either of those sample types. V and J lose 3 bases and 8 bases, and a span of 11 bases separates them. The CDR3 starts with the cysteine, ends with the phenylalanine, and has 13 residues. Only the CDR3 portion is preserved as DNA: 39 bases, with reading frame beginning at the first base. CDR1 is given as SGHTA and CDR2 as FQGNSA, both from the germline V gene. In regard to this clone: No cognate antigen has been identified for it. It has no much larger one-base neighbor in the sample; base qualities were not kept.

TCRbeta CDR3 regions were amplified from genomic DNA by means of the immunoSEQ Assay, a bias-controlled multiplex PCR. On the study's bioinformatics: Within the assay, amplification of reference gene primers was used to estimate how many nucleated cells each sample contained. To quantify the absolute abundance of each unique TCRbeta CDR3 rearrangement, sequence reads were collapsed and filtered. Productive Simpson clonality was computed per sample as the square root of Simpson's diversity index over productive rearrangements. Sourced from immuneACCESS, this table was stored by TCRdb with only in-frame sequences that have V and J called. A share of the clones is absent; for the studies checked, an unresolved V gene accounts for under half, and the remainder has no known explanation. V, J and clone size were drawn from that table, and D and trimming were deduced from the DNA. This sample lists some 15,000 clones; just over 85% were detected once. Clones ranked in the top ten supply roughly 27% of the sample.

The material sequenced was peripheral blood. The rearranged segments are TRBV7-2 and TRBJ2-1; TRBD2 is a weak D gene call, 6 bases matching. The sequence derives from a human donor in a cohort sampled during active COVID-19. At the DNA level, the sequence is TGTGCCAGCAGCTTCCGGGGGACGGATGAGCAGTTCTTC. The translation is CASSFRGTDEQFF. The CDR3 plus the reference TRBV7-2 and TRBJ2-1 genes for the other parts give the full variable domain: GAGVSQSPSNKVTEKGKDVELRCDPISGHTALYWYRQSLGQGLEFLIYFQGNSAPDKSGLPSDRFSAERTGGSVSTLTIQRTQQEDSAVYLCASSFRGTDEQFFGPGTRLTVL.